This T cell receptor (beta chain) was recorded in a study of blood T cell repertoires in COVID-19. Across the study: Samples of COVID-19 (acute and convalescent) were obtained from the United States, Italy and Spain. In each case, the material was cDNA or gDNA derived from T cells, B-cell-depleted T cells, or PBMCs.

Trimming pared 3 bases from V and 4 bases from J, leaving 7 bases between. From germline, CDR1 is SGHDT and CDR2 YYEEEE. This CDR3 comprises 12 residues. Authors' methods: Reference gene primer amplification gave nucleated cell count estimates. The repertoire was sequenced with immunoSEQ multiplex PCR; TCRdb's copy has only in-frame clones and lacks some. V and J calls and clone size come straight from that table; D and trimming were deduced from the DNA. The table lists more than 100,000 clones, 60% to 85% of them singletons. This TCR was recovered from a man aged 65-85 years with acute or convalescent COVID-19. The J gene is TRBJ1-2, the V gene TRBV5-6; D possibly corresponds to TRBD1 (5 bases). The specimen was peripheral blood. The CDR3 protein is CASSSDSYGYTF. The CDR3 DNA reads TGTGCCAGCAGCTCCGACAGCTATGGCTACACCTTC.